The 25 T cell receptor beta chains below all came from one sample that was sequenced in a study of tumor and adjacent non-tumor tissue in lung cancer. No cell sorting was done before RNA was extracted from the tissue. This non-tumor lung sample came from over 3 cm beyond the tumor edge. TCRbeta libraries were built with three rounds of nested PCR, modified from ARM-PCR. A single record per CDR3 protein comes from TCRdb applying MiXCR to the multiplex PCR reads. The table shows around 50,000 distinct CDR3 sequences, with roughly 60% occurring only once. Material: distant non-tumor lung tissue. Receptors were obtained from a woman in her 70s with non-small cell lung cancer.

With regard to this clonotype: The junction departs from the called germline gene at one end, perhaps through a read error. V is TRBV11-1 and J is TRBJ2-1; D perhaps matches TRBD2 (6 bases). Germline V gene sequence: CDR1 SGHAT, CDR2 FQDESV (reference sequence). This CDR3 has 16 amino acids. CDR3 residues: CASNLALASLYNEQFF. CDR3 in DNA: TGTGCCAGCAACTTAGCCCTAGCGAGCCTGTACAATGAACAGTTCTTC.

About this clonotype itself: At one boundary the junction diverges from the germline segment, which might be a read error. The V and J genes are TRBV6-6 and TRBJ2-3, with TRBD1 matching 11 bases. The CDR3 consists of 15 residues. Germline assignment: CDR1 MNHNY and CDR2 SVGAGI (reference sequence). CDR3 residues: CANSFGTGGADTQYF. CDR3 DNA sequence: TGTGCCAACAGTTTCGGGACAGGGGGTGCAGATACACAGTATTTT.

The chain combines TRBV6-1 with TRBJ2-7; D gene uncertain. Germline values: CDR1 MNHNS, CDR2 SASEGT. This CDR3 is built from 12 residues. Trimming stripped 5 bases from V and 6 bases from J, with 11 bases between. The CDR3 nucleotides are TGTGCCAGCAGTCGCCGAGACGCCGAGCAGTACTTC. The encoded protein is CASSRRDAEQYF.

About this clonotype: At one of its ends the junction is not consistent with the germline gene, which may arise from a read error. The chain has TRBV6-1 and TRBJ1-4, with D unresolved. The CDR3 is 14 amino acids. Per the germline V gene, CDR1 is MNHNS and CDR2 is SASEGT. The CDR3 nucleotides are TGCGCCAGCAATGAAGTACAAGGTAATGAAAAACTGTTTTTT. This codes for CASNEVQGNEKLFF.

Turning to this clonotype: Given the absence of the conserved phenylalanine or tryptophan at the CDR3 end, a read error is likely. Because the CDR3's place on the DNA is in doubt, the DNA is left out and the CDR3 is given as listed by TCRdb. The chain recombines TRBV12-3 or TRBV12-4 with TRBJ2-2. Including both end residues, the CDR3 is 12 amino acids long. The CDR3 loop reads CASSFRPGELFY.

As regards this clonotype: Lacking the conserved final phenylalanine or tryptophan, this CDR3 likely reflects a read error. The V call is TRBV6-5, the J call TRBJ2-7; TRBD1 matches at 11 bases. The CDR3 runs 14 residues. The ends lost 2 bases at V and 3 bases at J; junction bases unmatched: 0. CDR1 and CDR2 from the germline V gene are MNHEY and SVGAGI. The CDR3: CASSYGTGGYEQYY. The CDR3 DNA reads as TGTGCCAGCAGTTACGGGACAGGGGGCTACGAGCAGTACTAC.

On this clonotype: A read error is likely, as this CDR3 ends without the conserved phenylalanine or tryptophan. The limits of the CDR3 on the DNA are not certain, so only TCRdb's listed CDR3 is given. The genes are TRBV6-2 or TRBV6-3 and TRBJ2-3; TRBD1, the table's D call, was not compared with the DNA. The CDR3 is 13 residues long, ends included. CDR1 MNHEY and CDR2 SVGEGT come from the germline V gene. CDR3 in amino acids: CASTTDNSDTQYL.

This clonotype is labeled medium-sized. J is TRBJ1-5 and V is TRBV6-1; no clear D gene. Germline V gene lookup returns CDR1 MNHNS and CDR2 SASEGT. The length of the CDR3 is 13 residues. Trimming removed 3 bases from V and 4 bases from J, with 7 bases in between. This chain's CDR3 is CASSDRSNQPQHF. The CDR3 bases are TGTGCCAGCAGTGATCGCAGTAATCAGCCCCAGCATTTT.

This clonotype was seen many times. The chain joins TRBV6-5 to TRBJ1-5; no reliable D call. V was shortened by 6 bases and J by 3 bases, with 9 bases between the two germline ends. Germline loops: CDR1 MNHEY, CDR2 SVGAGI. The CDR3 consists of 13 residues. In DNA, the CDR3 is TGTGCCAGCAGGGTCGATTCCAATCAGCCCCAGCATTTT. This encodes CASRVDSNQPQHF.

In this sample, this clonotype turned up many times. The V gene is TRBV10-1, the J gene TRBJ2-1; a weak D match, TRBD2 (5 bases). Germline V gene sequence: CDR1 WNHNN, CDR2 SYGVQD (reference sequence). V was pared by 5 bases and J by 7 bases, with 9 bases between. The CDR3 spans 12 residues. The CDR3 DNA sequence: TGCGCCAGCAGTCACTCGGGGAATGAGCAGTTCTTC. It translates to CASSHSGNEQFF.

V and J are TRBV4-2 and TRBJ2-7, with D hard to call. This CDR3 is 13 amino acids long. The germline CDR1 and CDR2 sequences are LGHNA and YNFKEQ. Here the CDR3 reads CTNSQEASYEQYF. The CDR3 bases are TGTACCAACAGCCAAGAGGCCAGCTACGAGCAGTACTTC.

The chain links TRBV5-1 to TRBJ2-5, with unresolved D. Germline lookup yields CDR1 SGHRS and CDR2 YFSETQ. CDR3 length: 15 residues. Between the trimmed V and J ends, which lost 4 bases and 4 bases, there was a span of 17 bases. CDR3 DNA: TGCGCCAGCAGCAACGGGCTAGTGGACCGAGAGACCCAGTACTTC. Protein sequence: CASSNGLVDRETQYF.

With regard to this clonotype: A much more abundant neighbour one base away suggests this may be a read error. The CDR3 does not close with the conserved phenylalanine or tryptophan, likely indicating a read error. The chain links TRBV12-3 or TRBV12-4 to TRBJ2-7; D call uncertain. The CDR3 is 13 amino acids. V lost 3 bases to trimming and J lost 2 bases, with 8 bases between them. CDR3 coding DNA: TGTGCCAGCAGTTTCCCAGGAGCCTACGAGCAGTACCTC. It yields the protein CASSFPGAYEQYL.

About this clonotype: Its ends do not fully match the called genes, so a read error is possible. The CDR3 protein is CASSGGRQETQYF. CDR3 DNA: TGCGCCAGCTCCGGGGGACGGCAAGAGACCCAGTACTTC. The chain has TRBV7-8 and TRBJ2-5; D is possibly TRBD2 (6 bases). This CDR3 is built from 13 residues. Germline V CDR1 and CDR2: SGHVS, FQNEAQ.

Remarks on this clonotype: One junction end disagrees with the germline gene, perhaps due to a read error. The chain links TRBV28 to TRBJ2-7; TRBD2 is a possible D gene (6 bases). The CDR3 is 12 residues long. Germline CDR1 and CDR2: MDHEN and SYDVKM. For the CDR3, the DNA is TGTGTCGTACGGAGGGCCGCCTACAAGCAGTACTTC. Protein product: CVVRRAAYKQYF.

As regards this clonotype: An end of the junction does not agree with germline; a read error may underlie this. The rearrangement joins TRBV4-2 to TRBJ2-2, with 10 bases fitting TRBD1. Germline CDR1 reads LGHNA; CDR2 reads YNFKEQ. This CDR3 region has 17 residues. CDR3 loop: CASNHRQGAINTGKLFF. CDR3 DNA: TGTGCCAGCAACCACAGACAGGGGGCAATAAACACCGGGAAGCTGTTTTTT.

The sample holds many counts of this clonotype. This chain connects TRBV6-5 to TRBJ2-5, with D perhaps TRBD2 (6 bases). V gave up 3 bases and J gave up 2 bases, with 13 bases separating them. Germline V gene data show CDR1 as MNHEY and CDR2 as SVGAGI. The CDR3 is made up of 15 amino acids. CDR3 loop: CASSYSGRRQETQYF. The CDR3 DNA sequence: TGTGCCAGCAGTTATTCGGGGAGGAGGCAAGAGACCCAGTACTTC.

This clonotype was seen ten or more times. The V gene is TRBV6-5, the J gene TRBJ1-4; D is unclear. There are 14 residues in the CDR3. Trimming took 2 bases from V and 6 from J, leaving 10 bases between them. The germline CDR1 and CDR2 sequences are MNHEY and SVGAGI. Here the CDR3 DNA reads TGTGCCAGCAGTTACCGGGGTACGGATGAAAAACTGTTTTTT. This sequence encodes CASSYRGTDEKLFF.

This clonotype was counted a few times. The conserved phenylalanine or tryptophan normally closing the CDR3 is absent here, so this likely arose from a read error. V is TRBV6-6 and J is TRBJ1-5; the D is unclear. V gave up 6 bases and J gave up 9 bases, with 12 bases separating them. Germline assignment: CDR1 MNHNY and CDR2 SVGAGI (reference sequence). This CDR3 contains 12 residues. The CDR3 bases are TGTGCCAGCAGCTCATTCGGTCGGCCCCAGCATTAT. Translation gives CASSSFGRPQHY.

V and J are TRBV5-5 and TRBJ2-7; D perhaps matches TRBD2 (5 bases). The CDR3 spans 13 residues. Germline V gives CDR1 SGHKS, CDR2 YYEKEE (reference sequence). V shed 4 bases and J shed 10 bases, with 18 bases lying between them. CDR3: CASSVASDEGQYF. In DNA, the CDR3 is TGTGCCAGCAGCGTGGCGTCCGACGAGGGTCAGTACTTC.

To note about this clonotype: An end of the junction does not agree with germline; a read error may underlie this. The CDR3: CASSQDLELAATHNEHYF. The CDR3 DNA follows: TGCGCAAGCAGCCAAGATCTAGAGCTAGCAGCGACTCACAATGAGCATTACTTC. The chain recombines TRBV4-1 with TRBJ2-1; a weak D match, TRBD2 (5 bases). Germline V gene sequence: CDR1 MGHRA, CDR2 YSYEKL. This CDR3 has 18 residues.

In its sample, this clonotype was seen many times. The rearrangement uses TRBV6-5 and TRBJ1-5; D is perhaps TRBD1 (5 bases). The CDR3 is 21 residues long. V lost 0 bases and J 4 bases, leaving 28 bases between the germline ends. Germline CDR1 MNHEY, CDR2 SVGAGI. CDR3 sequence (DNA): TGTGCCAGCAGTTACTCTCTCAGCCGGTATAAGGAACCAGGGAGAAATCAGCCCCAGCATTTT. It encodes CASSYSLSRYKEPGRNQPQHF.

This sequence joins TRBV28 and TRBJ2-3; 11 bases match TRBD2. Germline V gene data show CDR1 as MDHEN and CDR2 as SYDVKM. This CDR3 is 16 amino acids long. The CDR3 loop reads CTTSFLGLAETDTQYF. The CDR3 DNA follows: TGTACCACCAGTTTCTTGGGACTAGCGGAAACAGATACGCAGTATTTT. The complete variable domain, with remaining parts taken from reference TRBV28 and TRBJ2-3, reads DVKVTQSSRYLVKRTGEKVFLECVQDMDHENMFWYRQDPGLGLRLIYFSYDVKMKEKGDIPEGYSVSREKKERFSLILESASTNQTSMYLCTTSFLGLAETDTQYFGPGTRLTVL.

In regard to this clonotype: The junction shows a germline mismatch at one end, possibly a read error. V is TRBV6-1 and J is TRBJ1-3, with a weak D call TRBD1 (6 bases). This CDR3 has 14 residues. CDR1 MNHNS and CDR2 SASEGT come from the germline V gene. DNA for the CDR3: TGTGTCACCCAAGAGGGGGACTCTGGATACACCATATATTTT. Translating it yields CVTQEGDSGYTIYF.

The chain couples TRBV29-1 to TRBJ1-1, with a tentative D call TRBD1 (5 bases). Germline V lookup: CDR1 SQVTM, CDR2 ANQGSEA. The CDR3 has 13 residues. CDR3 loop: CGSAGIPNTEAFF. The CDR3 nucleotides are TGCGGCTCCGCAGGGATACCGAACACTGAAGCTTTCTTT.